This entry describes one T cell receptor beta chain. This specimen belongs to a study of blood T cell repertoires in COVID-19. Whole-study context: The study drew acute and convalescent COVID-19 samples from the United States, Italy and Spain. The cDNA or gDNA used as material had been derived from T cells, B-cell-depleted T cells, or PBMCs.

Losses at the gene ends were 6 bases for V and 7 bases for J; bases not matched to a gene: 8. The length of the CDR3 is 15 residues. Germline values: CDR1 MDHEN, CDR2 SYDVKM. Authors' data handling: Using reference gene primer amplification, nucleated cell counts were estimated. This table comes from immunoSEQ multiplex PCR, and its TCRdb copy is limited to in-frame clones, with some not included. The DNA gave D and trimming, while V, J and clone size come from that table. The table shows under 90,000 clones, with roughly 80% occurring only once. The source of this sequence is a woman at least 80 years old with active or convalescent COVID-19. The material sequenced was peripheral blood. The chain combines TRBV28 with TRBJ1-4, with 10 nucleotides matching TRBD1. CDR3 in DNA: TGTGCCAGCAGCCTTCCGGGACAGGGGAGTGAAAAACTGTTTTTT. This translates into CASSLPGQGSEKLFF. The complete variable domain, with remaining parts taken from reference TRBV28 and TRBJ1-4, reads DVKVTQSSRYLVKRTGEKVFLECVQDMDHENMFWYRQDPGLGLRLIYFSYDVKMKEKGDIPEGYSVSREKKERFSLILESASTNQTSMYLCASSLPGQGSEKLFFGSGTQLSVL.